The entry below describes one T cell receptor (delta chain). Its antigen is not yet known. No quality values exist for individual bases; no much larger clone is one base distant. These data come from a study of Vδ1+ human thymocytes (dated 2018 in TCRdb). In terms of the full investigation: The study characterised mRNA-level TRG and TRD CDR3 repertoires of highly purified Vdelta1+ thymocytes from young children as a data resource. Earlier work had validated the multiplex-based CDR3 amplicon strategy against 5'RACE-based methods for generating CDR3 amplicons.

Study-wide conclusions, independent of this receptor: Donors shared many TRG clonotypes (up to about 6.9x10^3), but TRD repertoires were essentially private, with at most 130 shared. Because unexpected Vdelta2 sequences could lead to misinterpretation of bulk repertoire data, the authors recommended using highly purified populations and single-cell validation. Because no clustering by age or sex was observed, donors were not stratified by these variables in the analyses. The thymic TRG and TRD repertoires appeared highly polyclonal, with Gaussian CDR3 length distributions, in contrast to the oligoclonal repertoires of peripheral blood. Around 22% of thymic TRD sequences were found to be Vdelta2 (and few were Vdelta3) despite high sort purity, in contrast to peripheral blood Vdelta1+ controls.

RNA was isolated using the RNeasy mini kit, and reverse transcription was performed with Superscript III. CDR3 amplicons were produced by multiplex PCR using pooled V-gene forward primers and a constant-region reverse primer with Illumina adaptor overhangs. After gel purification, the amplicons were indexed with Nextera index primers over roughly 8 extra PCR cycles and then purified using AMPure XP beads. Sequencing of the libraries was done on an Illumina MiSeq using paired-end 250 bp reads, dual indexing and a roughly 20% PhiX spike-in. In the source study's methods: Read quality was checked with FastQC, and TRG read pairs were merged using ea-utils fastq-join. IMGT/HighV-QUEST was used to annotate sequences, retaining only productive sequences with an unambiguous V-gene assignment, and each clonotype was defined by an identical CDR3 sequence. For downstream analysis, the tools were VDJtools 1.1.1, tcR 2.2.3, Treemap and vegan Shannon diversity in R 3.4.4. For TCRdb, the public reads were processed anew by CATT, and duplicate DNA sequences were folded into one row. The V and J calls, along with clone size, are taken from TCRdb and not from the paper's own processing. For this sample the table gives approximately 58,000 delta-chain clones, of which around 16% were detected only once. The ten top clones hold approximately 0.4% of the sample.

V lost 5 bases and J lost 1 base, and the count of bases not matched to a germline gene is 17. Looking up the germline V gene yields CDR1 TSWWSYY and CDR2 QGS. Spanning cysteine to phenylalanine, the CDR3 consists of 19 amino acids. Solely the CDR3 DNA is kept, with 57 bases framed from the first base. Thymic samples were depleted of alphabeta T cells, then CD3+ TCRVdelta1+ TCRVdelta2- thymocytes were FACS-sorted. A purity of about 96% to 99.6% was achieved for sorted Vdelta1+ thymocytes. Thymic specimens came from under ten paediatric patients undergoing corrective cardiac surgery, aged from roughly 5 days to 16 months. After the thymic tissue was dispersed, mononuclear cells were isolated using a Histopaque-1077 density gradient. The staining antibodies were anti-TCRVdelta1 clone TS8.2, anti-TCRVdelta2 clone B6, anti-CD3 clone HIT3a and anti-TCRalphabeta clone IP26.

Recombination connected TRDV1 to TRDJ1, and TRDD2 aligns with 9 junction nucleotides. The sample consisted of Vdelta1+ gamma-delta thymocytes from the thymus. This specimen's cell subset or site label, interpreted: FACS-sorted CD3+ TCRalphabeta- TCRVdelta1+ TCRVdelta2- thymocytes. The TCR was taken from a girl in the first two years of life who had congenital heart surgery. The bases read TGTGCTCTTGGGCACGTGGCCTTCCTACGTGAGCGGGTCACCGATAAACTCATCTTT. It translates as CALGHVAFLRERVTDKLIF.